Only a few counts were recorded for the clone carrying this TCR beta chain. The germline V and J ends were trimmed by 2 bases and 3 bases, with 14 bases remaining between them. Germline lookup yields CDR1 MGHRA and CDR2 YSYEKL. The CDR3 contains 15 residues. Across 18 months, stable Graves' hyperthyroidism was marked by no progression to ophthalmopathy. Patients aged 18 to 65 had newly diagnosed hyperthyroidism of under 2 months' duration. The study based diagnoses on clinical symptoms, serum thyroxine and TRAb, thyroid ultrasound and orbital computed tomography. The sample is drawn from a study of T cells in Graves' hyperthyroidism and ophthalmopathy. Overall study: Peripheral blood was taken when the disease was first diagnosed, before any treatment began.

Amplification targeted TCR beta CDR3 regions from RNA transcripts. HTBI primers were used for first-round RT-PCR of the TCR CDR3. A single record per CDR3 protein comes from TCRdb applying MiXCR to the multiplex PCR reads. Of approximately 510,000 distinct CDR3 sequences listed, less than 25% were seen once; the top ten hold around a quarter. The source of this sequence is a young man with Graves' hyperthyroidism. The V call is TRBV4-1, the J call TRBJ2-7; D is perhaps TRBD2 (6 bases). Sequencing input: blood. DNA for the CDR3: TGCGCCAGCAGCCAACTCACGCGGAGGGGCTACGAGCAGTACTTC. Translation gives CASSQLTRRGYEQYF.